The 5 T cell receptor beta chains below all came from one sample that was sequenced in a study of brain T cells in children with intractable seizures. The assay was immunoSEQ multiplex PCR, and TCRdb's table has in-frame clones only and misses some. The sample lists 110,000 or so clones, around 94% occurring once. Sequencing was performed on peripheral blood, taken at surgery. The receptors derive from a boy under two years old with hemimegalencephaly and intractable seizures.

The gene calls are TRBV10-3 and TRBJ1-5; D gene uncertain. Per germline, CDR1 ENHRY and CDR2 SYGVKD. The CDR3 has 12 residues. V was cut by 2 bases and J by 2 bases, with 1 base left in between. CDR3 sequence (DNA): TGTGCCATCAGTGAGGGCAATCAGCCCCAGCATTTT. Translating it yields CAISEGNQPQHF.

The chain has TRBV5-1 and TRBJ2-7, with D uncertain. The ends were cut back, 4 bases at V and 2 bases at J, with 13 bases in the middle. The CDR3 length is 14 residues. From germline, CDR1 is SGHRS and CDR2 YFSETQ. CDR3 sequence (DNA): TGCGCCAGCAGCCCCCGACCTGGGACCTACGAGCAGTACTTC. The encoded protein is CASSPRPGTYEQYF.

The chain combines TRBV27 with TRBJ2-7; 8 nucleotides agree with TRBD1. V trimming: 2 bases; J trimming: 0 bases; junction bases outside the gene matches: 3. Germline lookup yields CDR1 MNHEY and CDR2 SMNVEV (reference sequence). This CDR3 comprises 15 residues. The CDR3 bases are TGTGCCAGCAGTTTAATTGGGACAGGCTCCTACGAGCAGTACTTC. The encoded protein is CASSLIGTGSYEQYF.

The CDR3 here is CASSLNVREQYF. CDR3 coding DNA: TGTGCCAGCAGCTTAAATGTCAGGGAGCAGTACTTC. The V gene is TRBV11-3, the J gene TRBJ2-7, with D hard to call. The CDR3 length is 12 residues. In germline, CDR1 is SGHNT, CDR2 YENEEA. With 2 bases removed from V and 7 bases from J, the gap between germline ends came to 9 bases.

The gene calls are TRBV27 and TRBJ2-7, with 8 bases identical to TRBD2. V dropped 6 bases and J dropped 0; count of bases not matched to a gene: 7. The germline CDR1 and CDR2 sequences are MNHEY and SMNVEV (reference sequence). The CDR3 sequence is 15 residues long. The CDR3 region is CASSPLAGGSYEQYF. CDR3 DNA: TGTGCCAGCAGCCCCTTGGCGGGAGGCTCCTACGAGCAGTACTTC.